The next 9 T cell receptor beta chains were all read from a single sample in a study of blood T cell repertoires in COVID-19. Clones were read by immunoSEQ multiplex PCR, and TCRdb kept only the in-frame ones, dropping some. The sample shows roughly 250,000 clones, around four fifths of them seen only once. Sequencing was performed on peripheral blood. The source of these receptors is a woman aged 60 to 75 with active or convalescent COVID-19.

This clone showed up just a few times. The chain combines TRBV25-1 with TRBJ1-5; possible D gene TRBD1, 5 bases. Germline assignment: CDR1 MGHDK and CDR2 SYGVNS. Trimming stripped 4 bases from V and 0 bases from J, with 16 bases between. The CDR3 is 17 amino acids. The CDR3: CASSAQIRGTSNQPQHF. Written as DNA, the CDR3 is TGTGCCAGCAGTGCCCAGATCCGGGGGACTAGCAATCAGCCCCAGCATTTT. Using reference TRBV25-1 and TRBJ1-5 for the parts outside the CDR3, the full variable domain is EADIYQTPRYLVIGTGKKITLECSQTMGHDKMYWYQQDPGMELHLIHYSYGVNSTEKGDLSSESTVSRIRTEHFPLTLESARPSHTSQYLCASSAQIRGTSNQPQHFGDGTRLSIL.

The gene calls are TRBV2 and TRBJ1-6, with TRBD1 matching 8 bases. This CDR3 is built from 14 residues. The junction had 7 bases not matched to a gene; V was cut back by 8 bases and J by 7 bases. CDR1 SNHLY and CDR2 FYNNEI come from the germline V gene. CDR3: CASGQGSENSPLHF. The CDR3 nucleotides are TGTGCCAGCGGACAGGGCTCGGAGAATTCACCCCTCCACTTT.

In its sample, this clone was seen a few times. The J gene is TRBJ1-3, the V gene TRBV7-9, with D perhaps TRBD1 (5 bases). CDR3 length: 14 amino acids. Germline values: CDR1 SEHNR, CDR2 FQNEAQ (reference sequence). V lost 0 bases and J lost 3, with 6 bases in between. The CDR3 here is CASSLAGDGNTIYF. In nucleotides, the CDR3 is TGTGCCAGCAGCTTAGCAGGGGATGGAAACACCATATATTTT.

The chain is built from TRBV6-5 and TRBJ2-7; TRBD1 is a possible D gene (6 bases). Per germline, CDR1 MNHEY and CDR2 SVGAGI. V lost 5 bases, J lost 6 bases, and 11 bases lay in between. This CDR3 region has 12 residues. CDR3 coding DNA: TGTGCCAGCAGTCGGACAGCTGGCGAGCAGTACTTC. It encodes CASSRTAGEQYF.

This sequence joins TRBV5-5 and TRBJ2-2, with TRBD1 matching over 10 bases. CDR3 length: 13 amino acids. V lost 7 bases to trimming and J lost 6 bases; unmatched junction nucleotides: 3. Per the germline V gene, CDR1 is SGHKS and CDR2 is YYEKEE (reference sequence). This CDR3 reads CASRTGGAGELFF. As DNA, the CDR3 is TGTGCCAGCCGGACAGGGGGGGCCGGGGAGCTGTTTTTT.

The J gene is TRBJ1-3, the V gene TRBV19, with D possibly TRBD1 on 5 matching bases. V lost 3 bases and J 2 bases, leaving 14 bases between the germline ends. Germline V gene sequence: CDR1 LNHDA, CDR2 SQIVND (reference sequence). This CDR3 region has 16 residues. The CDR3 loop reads CASSILKAGAGNTIYF. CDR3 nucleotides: TGTGCCAGTAGTATCTTGAAGGCGGGGGCTGGAAACACCATATATTTT.

The CDR3 sequence is CASSVLHSPREAFF. The CDR3, as DNA: TGTGCCAGCAGCGTACTACACAGCCCGCGTGAAGCTTTCTTT. The chain carries TRBV9 and TRBJ1-1; D is unresolved. This CDR3 is built from 14 residues. The V gene's germline CDR1 is SGDLS and CDR2 YYNGEE. V was cut by 1 base and J by 7 bases, with 14 bases left in between.

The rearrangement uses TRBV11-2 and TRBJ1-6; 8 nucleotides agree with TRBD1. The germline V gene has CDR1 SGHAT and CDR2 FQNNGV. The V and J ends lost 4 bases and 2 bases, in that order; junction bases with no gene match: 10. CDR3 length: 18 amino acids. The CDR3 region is CASSSRTGRGPYNSPLHF. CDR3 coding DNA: TGTGCCAGCAGCTCTCGGACAGGGCGTGGACCCTATAATTCACCCCTCCACTTT.

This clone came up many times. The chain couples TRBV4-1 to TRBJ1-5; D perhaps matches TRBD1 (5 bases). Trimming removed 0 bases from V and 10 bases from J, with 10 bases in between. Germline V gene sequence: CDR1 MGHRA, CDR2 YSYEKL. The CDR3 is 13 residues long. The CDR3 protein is CASSQDGQLPQHF. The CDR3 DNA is TGCGCCAGCAGCCAAGATGGACAACTACCCCAGCATTTT.